This T cell receptor beta chain was found in a study of control samples from healthy donors and cancer patients. The CDR3 spans 12 residues. V gave up 0 bases and J gave up 12 bases, with 9 bases separating them. Repertoires were generated with immunoSEQ multiplex PCR, while TCRdb's copy carries only in-frame clones and drops some. Here the sample spans under 70,000 clones, 90% to 97% being singletons. This clone was picked up one time. This chain joins TRBV12-3 or TRBV12-4 and TRBJ2-1; D is uncertain. The receptor comes from a young woman in good health. Sequencing was done on a sample of blood. The CDR3 sequence is CASSLAGSGQFF. CDR3 nucleotides: TGTGCCAGCAGTTTAGCCGGCAGTGGGCAGTTCTTC.